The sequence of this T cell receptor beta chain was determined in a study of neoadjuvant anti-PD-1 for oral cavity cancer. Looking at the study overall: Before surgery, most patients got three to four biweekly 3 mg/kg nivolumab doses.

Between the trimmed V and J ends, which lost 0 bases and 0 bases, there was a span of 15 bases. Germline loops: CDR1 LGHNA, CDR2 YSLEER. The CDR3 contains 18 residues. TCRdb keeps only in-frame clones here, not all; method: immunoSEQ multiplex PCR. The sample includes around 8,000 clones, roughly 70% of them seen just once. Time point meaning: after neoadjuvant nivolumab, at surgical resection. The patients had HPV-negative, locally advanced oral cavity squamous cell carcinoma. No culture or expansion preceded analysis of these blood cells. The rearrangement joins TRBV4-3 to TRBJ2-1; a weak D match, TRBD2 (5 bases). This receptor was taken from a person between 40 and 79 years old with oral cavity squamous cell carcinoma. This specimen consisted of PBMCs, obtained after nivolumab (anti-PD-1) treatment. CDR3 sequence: CASSQDWRISSSYNEQFF. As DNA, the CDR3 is TGCGCCAGCAGCCAAGATTGGAGGATATCGAGCTCCTACAATGAGCAGTTCTTC.